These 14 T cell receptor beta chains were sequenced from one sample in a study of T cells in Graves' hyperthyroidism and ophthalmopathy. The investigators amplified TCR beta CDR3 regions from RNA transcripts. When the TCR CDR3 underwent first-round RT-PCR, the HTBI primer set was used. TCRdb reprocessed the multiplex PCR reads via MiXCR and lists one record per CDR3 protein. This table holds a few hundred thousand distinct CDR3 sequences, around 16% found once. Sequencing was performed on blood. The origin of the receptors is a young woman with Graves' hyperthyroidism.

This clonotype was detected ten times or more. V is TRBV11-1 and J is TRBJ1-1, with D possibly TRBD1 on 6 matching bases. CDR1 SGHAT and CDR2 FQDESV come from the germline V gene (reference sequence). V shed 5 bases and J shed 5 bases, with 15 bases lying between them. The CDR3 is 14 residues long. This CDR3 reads CASSTGDMRTEAFF. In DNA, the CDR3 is TGTGCCAGCAGCACCGGGGACATGAGGACTGAAGCTTTCTTT.

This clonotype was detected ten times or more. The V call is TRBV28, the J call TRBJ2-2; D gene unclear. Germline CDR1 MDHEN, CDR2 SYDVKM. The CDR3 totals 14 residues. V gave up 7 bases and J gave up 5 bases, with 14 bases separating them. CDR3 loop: CASTSLGTTGELFF. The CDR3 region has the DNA TGTGCCAGCACTTCCTTGGGTACAACCGGGGAGCTGTTTTTT.

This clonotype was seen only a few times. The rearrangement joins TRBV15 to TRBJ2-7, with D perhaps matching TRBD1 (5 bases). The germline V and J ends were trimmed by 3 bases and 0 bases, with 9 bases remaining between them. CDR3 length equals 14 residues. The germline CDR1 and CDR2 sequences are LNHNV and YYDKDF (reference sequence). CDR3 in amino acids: CATSRQGSSYEQYF. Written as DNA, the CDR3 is TGTGCCACCAGCAGGCAGGGTAGCTCCTACGAGCAGTACTTC.

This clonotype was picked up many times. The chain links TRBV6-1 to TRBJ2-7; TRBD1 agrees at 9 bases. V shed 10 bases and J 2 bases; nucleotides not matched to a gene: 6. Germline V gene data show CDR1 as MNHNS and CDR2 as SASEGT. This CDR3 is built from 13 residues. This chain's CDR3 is CATRRDRAYEQYF. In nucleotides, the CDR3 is TGTGCCACCCGACGGGACAGGGCCTACGAGCAGTACTTC.

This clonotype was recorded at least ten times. CDR3 sequence reads: CASSLRGRENYGYTF. The CDR3 DNA follows: TGTGCCAGCAGCTTAAGAGGACGGGAGAACTATGGCTACACCTTC. The chain combines TRBV5-6 with TRBJ1-2; D gene ambiguous. The CDR3 has 15 amino acids. The V gene's germline CDR1 is SGHDT and CDR2 YYEEEE. V was clipped by 2 bases and J by 2 bases, with 13 bases between them.

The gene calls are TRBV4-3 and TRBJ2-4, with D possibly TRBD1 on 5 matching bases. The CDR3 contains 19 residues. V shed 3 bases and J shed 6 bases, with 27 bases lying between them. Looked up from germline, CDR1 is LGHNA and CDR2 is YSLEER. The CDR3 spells CASSHFLDNAVLGRNIQYF. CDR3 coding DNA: TGCGCCAGCAGCCACTTTTTGGACAACGCTGTCCTAGGGCGAAACATTCAGTACTTC.

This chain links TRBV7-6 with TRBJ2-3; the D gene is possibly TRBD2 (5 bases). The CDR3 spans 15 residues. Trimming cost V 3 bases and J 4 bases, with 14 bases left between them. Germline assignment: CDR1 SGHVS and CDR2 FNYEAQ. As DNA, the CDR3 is TGTGCCAGCAGCTTGTTGCCGACGGGATCAGATACGCAGTATTTT. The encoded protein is CASSLLPTGSDTQYF. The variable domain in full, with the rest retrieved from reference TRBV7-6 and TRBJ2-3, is GAGVSQSPRYKVTKRGQDVALRCDPISGHVSLYWYRQALGQGPEFLTYFNYEAQQDKSGLPNDRFSAERPEGSISTLTIQRTEQRDSAMYRCASSLLPTGSDTQYFGPGTRLTVL.

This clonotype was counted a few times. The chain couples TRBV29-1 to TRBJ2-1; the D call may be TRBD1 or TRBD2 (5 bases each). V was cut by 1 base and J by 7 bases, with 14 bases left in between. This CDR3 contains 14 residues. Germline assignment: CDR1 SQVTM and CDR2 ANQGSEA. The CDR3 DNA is TGCAGCGTTGAAGGGGTGGGGGTGGGGAATGAGCAGTTCTTC. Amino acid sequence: CSVEGVGVGNEQFF.

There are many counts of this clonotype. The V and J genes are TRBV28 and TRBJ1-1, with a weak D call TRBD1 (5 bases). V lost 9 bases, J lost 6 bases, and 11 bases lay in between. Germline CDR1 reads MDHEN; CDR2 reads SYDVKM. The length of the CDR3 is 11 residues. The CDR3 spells CASTGVAEAFF. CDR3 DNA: TGTGCCAGTACGGGGGTTGCTGAAGCTTTCTTT.

DNA for the CDR3: TGTGCCAGCAGTTCCCGACCCCGGGGTACTGAAGCTTTCTTT. Translation gives CASSSRPRGTEAFF. This chain joins TRBV12-3 or TRBV12-4 and TRBJ1-1, with unresolved D. CDR3 length equals 14 residues. V shed 4 bases and J shed 5 bases, with 14 bases lying between them.

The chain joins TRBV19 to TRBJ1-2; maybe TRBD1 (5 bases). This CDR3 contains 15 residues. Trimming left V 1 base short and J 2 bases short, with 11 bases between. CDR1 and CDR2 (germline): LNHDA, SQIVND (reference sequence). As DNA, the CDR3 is TGTGCCAGTAGTATAGTGTTACAGGTGAACTATGGCTACACCTTC. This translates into CASSIVLQVNYGYTF.

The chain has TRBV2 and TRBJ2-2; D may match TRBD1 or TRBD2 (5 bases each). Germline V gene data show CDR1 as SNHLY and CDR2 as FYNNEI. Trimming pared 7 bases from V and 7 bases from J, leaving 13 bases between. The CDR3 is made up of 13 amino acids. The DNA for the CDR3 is TGTGCCAGCAACGGGGCGGAGGTCGGGGAGCTGTTTTTT. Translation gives CASNGAEVGELFF.

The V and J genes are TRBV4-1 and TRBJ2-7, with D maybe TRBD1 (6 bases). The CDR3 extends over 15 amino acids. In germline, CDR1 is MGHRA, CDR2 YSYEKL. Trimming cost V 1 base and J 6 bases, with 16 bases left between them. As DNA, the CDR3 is TGCGCCAGCAGCCAAGTACAGGGTACCGGCCCCGAGCAGTACTTC. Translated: CASSQVQGTGPEQYF.

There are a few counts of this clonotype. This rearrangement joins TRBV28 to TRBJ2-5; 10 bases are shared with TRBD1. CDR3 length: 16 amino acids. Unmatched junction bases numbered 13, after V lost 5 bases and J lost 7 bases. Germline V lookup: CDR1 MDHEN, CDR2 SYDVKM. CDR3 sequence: CASSEAGTGESGTQYF. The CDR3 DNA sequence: TGTGCCAGCAGTGAAGCCGGGACAGGGGAATCCGGGACCCAGTACTTC.